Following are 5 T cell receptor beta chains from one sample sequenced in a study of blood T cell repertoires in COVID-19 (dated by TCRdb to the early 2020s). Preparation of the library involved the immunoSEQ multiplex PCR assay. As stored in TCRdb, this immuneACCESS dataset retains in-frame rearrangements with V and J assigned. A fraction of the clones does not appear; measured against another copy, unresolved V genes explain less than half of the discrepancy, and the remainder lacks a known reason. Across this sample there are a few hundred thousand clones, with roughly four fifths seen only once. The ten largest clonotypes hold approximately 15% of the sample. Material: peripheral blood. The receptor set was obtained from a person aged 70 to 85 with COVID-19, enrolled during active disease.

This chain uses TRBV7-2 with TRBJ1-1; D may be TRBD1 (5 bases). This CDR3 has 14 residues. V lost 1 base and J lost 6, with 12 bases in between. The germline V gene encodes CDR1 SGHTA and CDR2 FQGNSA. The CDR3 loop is CASSLDFRGSEAFF. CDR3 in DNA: TGTGCCAGCAGCTTAGATTTTAGGGGATCTGAAGCTTTCTTT.

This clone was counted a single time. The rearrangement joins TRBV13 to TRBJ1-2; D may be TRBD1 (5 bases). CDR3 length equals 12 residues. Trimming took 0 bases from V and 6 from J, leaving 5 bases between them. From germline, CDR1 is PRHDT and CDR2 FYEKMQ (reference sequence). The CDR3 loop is CASSLGRDGYTF. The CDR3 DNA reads TGTGCCAGCAGCTTAGGCAGGGATGGCTACACCTTC.

Here the CDR3 reads CASSIDQNIDGLYNQPQHF. The CDR3 DNA sequence: TGTGCCAGTAGTATAGACCAGAATATCGACGGACTATACAATCAGCCCCAGCATTTT. This chain uses TRBV19 with TRBJ1-5; unclear D gene. Germline assignment: CDR1 LNHDA and CDR2 SQIVND (reference sequence). This CDR3 spans 19 amino acids. Trimming removed 0 bases at V and 3 bases at J, with 21 bases between.

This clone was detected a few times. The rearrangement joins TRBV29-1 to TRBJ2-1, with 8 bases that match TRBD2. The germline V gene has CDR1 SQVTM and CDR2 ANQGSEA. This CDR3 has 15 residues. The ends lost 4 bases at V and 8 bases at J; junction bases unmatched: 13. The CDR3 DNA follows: TGCAGCGTTGCCTCTCGTGGCGGGAGGCTGGATGAGCAGTTCTTC. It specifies CSVASRGGRLDEQFF.

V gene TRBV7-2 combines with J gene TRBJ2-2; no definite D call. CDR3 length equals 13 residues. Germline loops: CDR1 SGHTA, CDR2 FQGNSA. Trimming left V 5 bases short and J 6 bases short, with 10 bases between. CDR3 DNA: TGTGCCAGCAGCCTAGATCCCGCCGGGGAGCTGTTTTTT. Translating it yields CASSLDPAGELFF.